Shown below are 14 T cell receptor beta chains from a single sample sequenced in a study of graft-versus-host responses after intestinal transplantation. TCRdb's copy holds only in-frame clones and misses some; the assay was immunoSEQ multiplex PCR. This repertoire shows 9,500 to 15,000 clones, about 93% found once; its top ten account for roughly 20%. Sequencing was performed on PBMCs, taken 109 to 110 days after intestinal transplant. The receptors were gathered from a human patient who received an intestinal transplant, so some T cells may come from the graft donor.

The V gene is TRBV5-4, the J gene TRBJ1-5, with 7 bases aligning to TRBD1. V dropped 4 bases and J dropped 0; count of bases not matched to a gene: 10. The CDR3 consists of 17 residues. Germline loops: CDR1 SGHNT, CDR2 YYREEE (reference sequence). The DNA for the CDR3 is TGTGCCAGCAGCACCGGGACAGCTACTTATAGCAATCAGCCCCAGCATTTT. Protein sequence: CASSTGTATYSNQPQHF. Based on the CDR3 plus reference TRBV5-4 and TRBJ1-5, the full variable domain is ETGVTQSPTHLIKTRGQQVTLRCSSQSGHNTVSWYQQALGQGPQFIFQYYREEENGRGNFPPRFSGLQFPNYSSELNVNALELDDSALYLCASSTGTATYSNQPQHFGDGTRLSIL.

There are a few counts of this clone. The rearrangement joins TRBV6-6 to TRBJ2-1; possibly TRBD1 for D (5 bases). V was pared by 3 bases and J by 7 bases, with 16 bases between. This CDR3 region has 15 residues. Germline-derived CDR1 and CDR2 are MNHNY and SVGAGI (reference sequence). The CDR3 reads CASSYFAGLGNEQFF. In DNA form, the CDR3 reads TGTGCCAGCAGTTATTTCGCAGGGTTAGGGAATGAGCAGTTCTTC.

This clone showed up just once. The rearrangement joins TRBV7-9 to TRBJ1-4; the D gene is possibly TRBD1 (5 bases). Trimming removed 3 bases at V and 4 bases at J, with 9 bases between. The V gene's germline CDR1 is SEHNR and CDR2 FQNEAQ (reference sequence). The CDR3 contains 14 residues. CDR3 residues: CASSFSRDNEKLFF. The DNA for the CDR3 is TGTGCCAGCAGCTTCTCCAGGGATAATGAAAAACTGTTTTTT.

V and J are TRBV18 and TRBJ2-5, with D unclear. The ends were cut back, 6 bases at V and 1 base at J, with 6 bases in the middle. Germline CDR1 KGHSH, CDR2 LQKENI. This CDR3 has 12 amino acids. The CDR3 here is CASSPTQETQYF. Written as DNA, the CDR3 is TGTGCCAGCTCGCCCACCCAAGAGACCCAGTACTTC.

The chain combines TRBV7-5 with TRBJ2-7; the D call TRBD2 from the table was never checked on the DNA. TRBV7-5 is classified as a pseudogene. This CDR3 spans 13 amino acids. The DNA for the CDR3 is TGTGTCAGAAGCCCAAGCGGTTCCTACGAGCAGTACTTC. Translated: CVRSPSGSYEQYF.

The chain uses TRBV27 and TRBJ2-7, with 8 bases lining up with TRBD2. Germline CDR1 reads MNHEY; CDR2 reads SMNVEV (reference sequence). The CDR3 extends over 14 amino acids. V lost 8 bases to trimming and J lost 3 bases; unmatched junction nucleotides: 9. CDR3 sequence reads: CASEEERESYEQYF. Written as DNA, the CDR3 is TGTGCCAGCGAGGAGGAGCGGGAGAGCTACGAGCAGTACTTC.

The V call is TRBV6-5, the J call TRBJ1-5, with D perhaps matching TRBD1 (6 bases). The CDR3 loop spans 14 amino acids. Germline loops: CDR1 MNHEY, CDR2 SVGAGI. Trimming pared 6 bases from V and 5 bases from J, leaving 14 bases between. CDR3 in DNA: TGTGCCAGCAGATGGGGGCAGGTCGATCAGCCCCAGCATTTT. As protein: CASRWGQVDQPQHF.

The chain couples TRBV27 to TRBJ1-3; no clear D gene. Germline loops: CDR1 MNHEY, CDR2 SMNVEV (reference sequence). Trimming shortened V by 1 base and J by 4 bases, and 11 bases separated the two germline ends. This CDR3 is 15 amino acids long. CDR3 residues: CASSLFMVFGNTIYF. DNA for the CDR3: TGTGCCAGCAGTTTATTTATGGTGTTCGGAAACACCATATATTTT.

Here the CDR3 DNA reads TGTGCCAGTAGTAGGGACCTCGGGGCCAAAAACATTCAGTACTTC. Translated, it gives CASSRDLGAKNIQYF. The genes are TRBV19 and TRBJ2-4; TRBD1 or TRBD2 may be the D gene (5 bases each). Looked up from germline, CDR1 is LNHDA and CDR2 is SQIVND (reference sequence). The germline V and J ends were trimmed by 4 bases and 1 base, with 11 bases remaining between them. This CDR3 has 15 residues.

The chain recombines TRBV6-5 with TRBJ2-2; tentative D call: TRBD2 (5 bases). CDR1 is MNHEY, CDR2 SVGAGI, per germline. This CDR3 comprises 14 residues. Trimming stripped 4 bases from V and 1 base from J, with 7 bases between. The CDR3 bases are TGTGCCAGCAGTTCTCGGGGGAACACCGGGGAGCTGTTTTTT. Translating gives CASSSRGNTGELFF.

This clone was seen only once. The chain recombines TRBV5-1 with TRBJ1-3; possible D gene TRBD1, 6 bases. In germline, CDR1 is SGHRS, CDR2 YFSETQ. Trimming shortened V by 3 bases and J by 4 bases, and 14 bases separated the two germline ends. This CDR3 comprises 15 residues. The CDR3 nucleotides are TGCGCCAGCAGCTCACGCAGGGGATCCGGAAACACCATATATTTT. This sequence encodes CASSSRRGSGNTIYF. The complete variable domain, with remaining parts taken from reference TRBV5-1 and TRBJ1-3, reads KAGVTQTPRYLIKTRGQQVTLSCSPISGHRSVSWYQQTPGQGLQFLFEYFSETQRNKGNFPGRFSGRQFSNSRSEMNVSTLELGDSALYLCASSSRRGSGNTIYFGEGSWLTVV.

The V gene is TRBV28, the J gene TRBJ2-1; 10 positions match TRBD2. The germline V gene has CDR1 MDHEN and CDR2 SYDVKM. Trimming cost V 1 base and J 4 bases; bases outside gene matches: 7. The length of the CDR3 is 17 residues. As DNA, the CDR3 is TGTGCCAGCAGTTTATACGCAGCGGGAGGGCCGTACAATGAGCAGTTCTTC. It translates to CASSLYAAGGPYNEQFF.

CDR3 DNA sequence: TGTGCCAGCAGCTGGGAAGGGGAAGCTTTCTTT. Amino acids: CASSWEGEAFF. The chain joins TRBV7-9 to TRBJ1-1; unclear D gene. With 4 bases removed from V and 8 bases from J, the gap between germline ends came to 8 bases. Per germline, CDR1 SEHNR and CDR2 FQNEAQ (reference sequence). This CDR3 has 11 residues.

This sequence joins TRBV7-6 and TRBJ2-1; 7 nucleotides agree with TRBD1. Trimming removed 2 bases from V and 8 bases from J; junction bases left unmatched: 12. Germline values: CDR1 SGHVS, CDR2 FNYEAQ. The CDR3 is 16 residues long. CDR3 amino acids: CASSLHRQGLRDEQFF. The CDR3 region has the DNA TGTGCCAGCAGCTTACACCGACAGGGCCTCCGGGATGAGCAGTTCTTC.